This TCR beta chain emerged from a study of blood T cell repertoires in COVID-19. Turning to the study itself: The United States, Italy and Spain provided the acute and convalescent COVID-19 samples. T cells, B-cell-depleted T cells, or PBMCs supplied cDNA or gDNA.

Authors' analysis steps: Amplifying reference gene primers gave estimates of nucleated cell counts. The data were produced by immunoSEQ multiplex PCR, yet TCRdb's version contains in-frame clones alone and is incomplete. D and trimming come from the DNA, and the V and J calls and clone size come from that table. The repertoire has 110,000 or so clones, about three quarters of them found once; the top ten carry approximately 19%. The germline V and J ends were trimmed by 4 bases and 4 bases, with 17 bases remaining between them. The V gene's germline CDR1 is SEHNR and CDR2 FQNEAQ (reference sequence). CDR3 length: 16 amino acids.

J is TRBJ2-1 and V is TRBV7-9, with a weak D call TRBD2 (7 bases). The sample taken for sequencing was peripheral blood. The TCR originated in a woman in her 70s with acute or convalescent COVID-19. CDR3 in amino acids: CASSSLGGGNYNEQFF. The CDR3 nucleotides read TGTGCCAGCAGCTCCCTTGGGGGGGGCAATTACAATGAGCAGTTCTTC.